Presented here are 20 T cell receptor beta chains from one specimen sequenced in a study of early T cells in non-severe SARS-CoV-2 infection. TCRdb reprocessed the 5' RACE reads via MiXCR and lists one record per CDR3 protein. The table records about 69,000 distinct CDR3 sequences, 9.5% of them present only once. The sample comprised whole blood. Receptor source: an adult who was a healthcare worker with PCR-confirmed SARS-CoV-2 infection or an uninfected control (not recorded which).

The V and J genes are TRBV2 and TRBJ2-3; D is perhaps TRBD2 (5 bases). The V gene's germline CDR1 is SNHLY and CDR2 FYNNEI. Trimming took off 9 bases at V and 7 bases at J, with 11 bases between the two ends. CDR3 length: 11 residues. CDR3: CASVLANTQYF. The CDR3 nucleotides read TGTGCCAGTGTTCTAGCAAATACGCAGTATTTT.

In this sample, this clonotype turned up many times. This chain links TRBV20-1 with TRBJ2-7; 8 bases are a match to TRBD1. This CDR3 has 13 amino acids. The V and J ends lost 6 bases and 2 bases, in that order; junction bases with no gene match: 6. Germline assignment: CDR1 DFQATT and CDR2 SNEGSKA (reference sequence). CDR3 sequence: CSALGTGTYEQYF. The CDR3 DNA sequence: TGCAGTGCCCTGGGGACAGGAACCTACGAGCAGTACTTC.

This CDR3 is CASSPTLPDRGNTGELFF. The CDR3 nucleotides read TGTGCCAGCAGCCCTACCTTACCGGACAGGGGGAACACCGGGGAGCTGTTTTTT. The chain uses TRBV11-2 and TRBJ2-2; TRBD1 matches 9 bases. V shed 5 bases and J 1 base; nucleotides not matched to a gene: 11. The CDR3 spans 18 residues. The germline V gene has CDR1 SGHAT and CDR2 FQNNGV.

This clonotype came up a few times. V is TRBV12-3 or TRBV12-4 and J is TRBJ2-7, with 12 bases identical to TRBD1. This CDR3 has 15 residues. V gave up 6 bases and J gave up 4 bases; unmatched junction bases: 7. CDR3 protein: CASSSRDRGRYEQYF. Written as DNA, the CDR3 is TGTGCCAGCAGCTCCCGGGACAGGGGGCGGTACGAGCAGTACTTC.

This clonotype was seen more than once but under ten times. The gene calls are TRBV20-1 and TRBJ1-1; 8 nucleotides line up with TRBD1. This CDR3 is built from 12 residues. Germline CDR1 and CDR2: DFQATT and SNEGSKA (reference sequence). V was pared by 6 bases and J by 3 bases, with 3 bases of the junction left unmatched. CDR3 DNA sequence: TGCAGTGCGGACAGGGCAGACACTGAAGCTTTCTTT. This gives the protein CSADRADTEAFF.

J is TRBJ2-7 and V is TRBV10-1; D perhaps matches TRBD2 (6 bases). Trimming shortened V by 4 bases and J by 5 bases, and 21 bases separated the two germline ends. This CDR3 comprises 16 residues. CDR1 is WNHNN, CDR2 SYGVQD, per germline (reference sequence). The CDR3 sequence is CASSGGTLPTPNEQYF. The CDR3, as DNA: TGCGCCAGCAGTGGCGGGACTCTACCCACCCCGAACGAGCAGTACTTC.

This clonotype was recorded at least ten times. CDR3 in amino acids: CASSPLGFGRGSTGELFF. The DNA of the CDR3 is TGTGCCAGCAGTCCCCTGGGGTTTGGAAGGGGTTCCACCGGGGAGCTGTTTTTT. This chain uses TRBV7-2 with TRBJ2-2, with D maybe TRBD1 (5 bases). The V end lost 6 bases, the J end lost 4 bases, and 24 bases lay between the germline ends. Germline loops: CDR1 SGHTA, CDR2 FQGNSA. The CDR3 extends over 18 amino acids.

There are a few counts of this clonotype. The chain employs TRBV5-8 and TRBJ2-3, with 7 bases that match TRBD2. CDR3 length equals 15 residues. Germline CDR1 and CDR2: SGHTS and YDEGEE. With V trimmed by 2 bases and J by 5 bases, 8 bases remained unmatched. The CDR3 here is CASSFTGGTQDTQYF. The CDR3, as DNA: TGTGCCAGCAGCTTTACGGGGGGAACACAAGATACGCAGTATTTT.

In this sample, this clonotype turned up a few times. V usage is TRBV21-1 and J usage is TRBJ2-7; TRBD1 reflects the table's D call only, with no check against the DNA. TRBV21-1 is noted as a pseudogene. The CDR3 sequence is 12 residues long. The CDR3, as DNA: TGTGCCAGCAGCTGCCCCCCCTACGAGCAGTACTTC. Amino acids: CASSCPPYEQYF.

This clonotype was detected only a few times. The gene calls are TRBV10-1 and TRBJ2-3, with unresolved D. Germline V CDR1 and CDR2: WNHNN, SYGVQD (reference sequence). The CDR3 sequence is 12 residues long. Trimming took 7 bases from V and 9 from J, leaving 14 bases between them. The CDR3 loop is CASKGDQGTQYF. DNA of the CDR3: TGCGCCAGCAAAGGAGATCAAGGCACGCAGTATTTT.

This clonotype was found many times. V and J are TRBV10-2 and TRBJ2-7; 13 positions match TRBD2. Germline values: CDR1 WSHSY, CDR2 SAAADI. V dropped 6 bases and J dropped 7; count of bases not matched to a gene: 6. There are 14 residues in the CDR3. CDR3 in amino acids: CASSTGTSGEEQYF. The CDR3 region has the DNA TGCGCCAGCAGCACCGGGACTAGCGGGGAAGAGCAGTACTTC.

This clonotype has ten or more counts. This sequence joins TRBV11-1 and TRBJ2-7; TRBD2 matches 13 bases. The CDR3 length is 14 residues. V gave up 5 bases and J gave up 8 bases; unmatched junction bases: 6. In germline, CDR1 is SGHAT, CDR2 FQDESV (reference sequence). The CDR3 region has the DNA TGTGCCAGCAGCCCGGGGACTAGCGGGATAAAGCAGTACTTC. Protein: CASSPGTSGIKQYF.

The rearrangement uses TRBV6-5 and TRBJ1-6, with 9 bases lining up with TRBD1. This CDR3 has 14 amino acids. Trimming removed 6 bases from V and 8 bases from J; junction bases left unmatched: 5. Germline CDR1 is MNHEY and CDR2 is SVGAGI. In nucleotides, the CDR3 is TGTGCCAGCAGAAAGGGACAGGGACATTCACCCCTCCACTTT. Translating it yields CASRKGQGHSPLHF.

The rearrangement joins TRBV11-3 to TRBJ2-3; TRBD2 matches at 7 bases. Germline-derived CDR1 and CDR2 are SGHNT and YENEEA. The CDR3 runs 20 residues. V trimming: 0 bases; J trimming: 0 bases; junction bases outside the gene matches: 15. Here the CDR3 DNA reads TGTGCCAGCAGCTTAGATGGTGCGGGAGAATATGGCGGGAGCACAGATACGCAGTATTTT. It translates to CASSLDGAGEYGGSTDTQYF.

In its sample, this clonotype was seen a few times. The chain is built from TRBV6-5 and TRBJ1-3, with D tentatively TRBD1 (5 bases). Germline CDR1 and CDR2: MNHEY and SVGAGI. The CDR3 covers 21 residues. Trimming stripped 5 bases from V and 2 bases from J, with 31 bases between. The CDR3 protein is CASSPTRIVRTKLFPGNTIYF. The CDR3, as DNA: TGTGCCAGCAGTCCTACTCGAATAGTCAGGACAAAACTCTTTCCTGGAAACACCATATATTTT.

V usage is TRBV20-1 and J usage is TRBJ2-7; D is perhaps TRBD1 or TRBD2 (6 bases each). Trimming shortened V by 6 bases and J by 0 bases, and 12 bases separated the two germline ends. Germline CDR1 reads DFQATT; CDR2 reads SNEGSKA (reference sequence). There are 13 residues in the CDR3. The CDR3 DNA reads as TGCAGTGCATCGGGGGCATACTCCTACGAGCAGTACTTC. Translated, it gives CSASGAYSYEQYF.

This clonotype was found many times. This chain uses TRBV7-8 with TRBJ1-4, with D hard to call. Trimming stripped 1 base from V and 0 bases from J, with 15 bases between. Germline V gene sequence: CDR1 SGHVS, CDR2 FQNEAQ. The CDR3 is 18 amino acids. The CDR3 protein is CASSLGLAFSATNEKLFF. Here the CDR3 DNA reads TGTGCCAGCAGCTTAGGTTTGGCGTTCTCGGCAACTAATGAAAAACTGTTTTTT.

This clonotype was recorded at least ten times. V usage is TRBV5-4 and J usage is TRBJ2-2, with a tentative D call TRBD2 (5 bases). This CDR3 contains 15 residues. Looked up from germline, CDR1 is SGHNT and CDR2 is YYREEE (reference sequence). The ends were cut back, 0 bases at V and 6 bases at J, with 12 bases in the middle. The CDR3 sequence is CASSLDPGGAGELFF. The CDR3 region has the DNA TGTGCCAGCAGCTTGGACCCTGGAGGAGCCGGGGAGCTGTTTTTT.

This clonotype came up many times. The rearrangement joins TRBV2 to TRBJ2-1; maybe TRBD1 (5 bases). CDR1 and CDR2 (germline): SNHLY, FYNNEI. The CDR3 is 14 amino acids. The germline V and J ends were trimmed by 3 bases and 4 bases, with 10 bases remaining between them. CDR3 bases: TGTGCCAGCAGTGAGCGGTCAGGGTACAATGAGCAGTTCTTC. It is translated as CASSERSGYNEQFF.

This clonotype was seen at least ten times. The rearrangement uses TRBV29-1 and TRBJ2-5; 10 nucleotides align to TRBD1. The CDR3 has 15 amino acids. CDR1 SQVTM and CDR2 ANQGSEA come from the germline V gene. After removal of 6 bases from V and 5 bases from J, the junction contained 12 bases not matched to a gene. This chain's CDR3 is CSVGRGTGAMETQYF. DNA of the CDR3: TGCAGCGTAGGGCGGGGGACAGGGGCAATGGAGACCCAGTACTTC.